The 20 T cell receptor beta chains in this list originate from one sample, sequenced in a study of T cells in Graves' hyperthyroidism and ophthalmopathy. Amplification of TCR beta CDR3 regions was performed using RNA transcripts as template. TCR CDR3 underwent first-round RT-PCR with the HTBI primer set. One entry per CDR3 protein results from TCRdb running MiXCR on the multiplex PCR reads. The sample records 34,000 or so distinct CDR3 sequences, 52% being singletons. Sequencing input: blood. The receptor set was obtained from a woman between 40 and 50 years old with Graves' ophthalmopathy.

The table lists this clonotype with many counts. V usage is TRBV7-9 and J usage is TRBJ2-7, with 13 bases matching TRBD2. With 5 bases clipped from V and 3 bases from J, the junction kept 4 bases outside the gene matches. The CDR3 runs 15 residues. Germline CDR1 SEHNR, CDR2 FQNEAQ (reference sequence). In nucleotides, the CDR3 is TGTGCCAGCAGCCCCGGACTAGCGGGGGACTACGAGCAGTACTTC. Its translation: CASSPGLAGDYEQYF.

Sample share makes this clonotype large. The V call is TRBV10-3, the J call TRBJ2-5; TRBD1 agrees at 7 bases. The CDR3 covers 15 residues. Germline V gene lookup returns CDR1 ENHRY and CDR2 SYGVKD. CDR3 DNA: TGTGGCTGGTTCCAAACGCAGGGGGTAGAAGAGACCCAGTACTTC. Residues: CGWFQTQGVEETQYF.

With respect to this clonotype: No DNA is shown, since the ends of the CDR3 on it are uncertain; the CDR3 is the one TCRdb lists. V is TRBV25-1 and J is TRBJ2-2; the D call in the table, TRBD2, was not verified against the DNA. CDR1 is MGHDK, CDR2 SYGVNS, per germline. The CDR3 region is 24 residues in length, termini included. This CDR3 is CASSIYLCSHPTIPGRVGTGELFF.

This clonotype was recorded many times. This rearrangement joins TRBV6-2 or TRBV6-3 to TRBJ2-1; tentative D call: TRBD2 (5 bases). The V end lost 2 bases, the J end lost 8 bases, and 10 bases lay between the germline ends. There are 13 residues in the CDR3. CDR1 and CDR2 (germline): MNHEY, SVGEGT. As DNA, the CDR3 is TGTGCCAGCAGTTACAGAGCGAGGGATGAGCAGTTCTTC. Encoded protein: CASSYRARDEQFF.

The rearrangement uses TRBV7-9 and TRBJ2-3; no firm D call. Germline CDR1 SEHNR, CDR2 FQNEAQ (reference sequence). The CDR3 extends over 14 amino acids. V was trimmed by 1 base and J by 2 bases, leaving 7 bases between them. DNA for the CDR3: TGTGCCAGCAGCTTAGGACAAGACACAGATACGCAGTATTTT. The encoded protein is CASSLGQDTDTQYF.

This clonotype appeared a few times. Just one base apart from a much larger clone, this may be a read error. This likely comes from a read error, as the CDR3 has no conserved phenylalanine or tryptophan at its end. V usage is TRBV25-1 and J usage is TRBJ1-1, with unresolved D. This CDR3 spans 14 amino acids. Germline V gene data show CDR1 as MGHDK and CDR2 as SYGVNS. Deletions cut 5 bases from V and 1 base from J, with 11 bases between. The CDR3 DNA reads TGTGCCAGCAGTTTTGGAGGGAGGAACACTGAAGCTTTCCTT. This translates into CASSFGGRNTEAFL.

This clonotype was picked up a small number of times. One junction end does not reproduce the germline sequence, and a read error may be involved. The chain has TRBV7-6 and TRBJ1-4; unclear D gene. The CDR3 has 17 residues. From germline, CDR1 is SGHVS and CDR2 FNYEAQ. DNA for the CDR3: TGTGCCAGCAGCTTAGGGGAGACCCACGGGCCTAATGAGAAACTGTTTTTT. Protein product: CASSLGETHGPNEKLFF.

The chain combines TRBV2 with TRBJ2-5; D not resolved. The germline CDR1 and CDR2 sequences are SNHLY and FYNNEI. This CDR3 is built from 11 residues. Trimming removed 5 bases at V and 5 bases at J, with 6 bases between. This CDR3 is CASSSRETQYF. The CDR3 DNA is TGTGCCAGCAGTTCCAGGGAGACCCAGTACTTC.

Worth noting for this clonotype: The junction does not match germline at one end; this may be a read error. The chain recombines TRBV12-3 or TRBV12-4 with TRBJ1-5, with D tentatively TRBD1 (6 bases). There are 15 residues in the CDR3. The CDR3 protein is CASAVGQRDNQPQCF. DNA for the CDR3: TGTGCCAGCGCGGTAGGCCAGAGGGACAATCAGCCCCAGTGTTTT.

This clonotype was observed at least ten times. The rearrangement joins TRBV7-9 to TRBJ2-1; D unresolved. V was pared by 4 bases and J by 4 bases, with 5 bases between. Germline V gene sequence: CDR1 SEHNR, CDR2 FQNEAQ (reference sequence). The CDR3 loop spans 12 amino acids. Written as DNA, the CDR3 is TGTGCCAGCAGCTCCGTTTACAATGAGCAGTTCTTC. This encodes CASSSVYNEQFF.

This sequence joins TRBV7-3 and TRBJ2-1; 12 positions agree with TRBD2. Trimming removed 0 bases from V and 0 bases from J; junction bases left unmatched: 6. There are 19 residues in the CDR3. Germline V CDR1 and CDR2: SGHTA, FQGTGA. DNA for the CDR3: TGTGCCAGCAGCTTAACGAGGGAGACTAGCGGGAGCTCCTACAATGAGCAGTTCTTC. Translation gives CASSLTRETSGSSYNEQFF. The whole variable domain, filled in from reference TRBV7-3 and TRBJ2-1, reads GAGVSQTPSNKVTEKGKYVELRCDPISGHTALYWYRQSLGQGPEFLIYFQGTGAADDSGLPNDRFFAVRPEGSVSTLKIQRTERGDSAVYLCASSLTRETSGSSYNEQFFGPGTRLTVL.

In this sample, this clonotype turned up many times. This chain connects TRBV12-3 or TRBV12-4 to TRBJ2-7; the match to TRBD2 covers 14 bases. This CDR3 has 16 amino acids. V lost 6 bases, J lost 4 bases, and 8 bases stayed unmatched. CDR3 amino acids: CASSRGTSGRVYEQYF. CDR3 bases: TGTGCCAGCAGCCGGGGGACTAGCGGGAGAGTATACGAGCAGTACTTC.

Many counts were recorded for this clonotype. The chain joins TRBV6-1 to TRBJ2-3, with 14 bases that match TRBD2. CDR3 length equals 19 residues. The germline gives CDR1 MNHNS, CDR2 SASEGT. Trimming took 6 bases from V and 3 from J; bases not matched to a gene: 14. CDR3 sequence reads: CASRGGLAGERRRTDTQYF. Written as DNA, the CDR3 is TGTGCCAGCAGGGGGGGACTAGCGGGAGAGAGGAGGAGGACAGATACGCAGTATTTT.

This clonotype showed up many times. This chain uses TRBV7-8 with TRBJ2-5; the D is unclear. Germline CDR1 reads SGHVS; CDR2 reads FQNEAQ. V was cut by 5 bases and J by 5 bases, with 15 bases left in between. There are 14 residues in the CDR3. CDR3 sequence (DNA): TGTGCCAGCAGCCCCCGCCGGTTGAATGAGACCCAGTACTTC. Translating gives CASSPRRLNETQYF.

This clonotype was observed at least ten times. The chain uses TRBV13 and TRBJ2-1; D remains unclear. Germline V gene data show CDR1 as PRHDT and CDR2 as FYEKMQ (reference sequence). The germline V and J ends were trimmed by 1 base and 8 bases, with 6 bases remaining between them. This CDR3 region has 12 residues. As DNA, the CDR3 is TGTGCCAGCAGCTTAGAGGGCCATGAGCAGTTCTTC. It translates to CASSLEGHEQFF.

The chain couples TRBV20-1 to TRBJ2-7, with unresolved D. CDR1 is DFQATT, CDR2 SNEGSKA, per germline (reference sequence). V was pared by 3 bases and J by 4 bases, with 10 bases between. The CDR3 is 12 amino acids. CDR3 residues: CSASPPPYEQYF. CDR3 sequence (DNA): TGCAGTGCTAGTCCCCCACCATACGAGCAGTACTTC.

The chain uses TRBV19 and TRBJ2-1, with D possibly being TRBD1 (5 bases). This CDR3 has 14 amino acids. Germline CDR1 reads LNHDA; CDR2 reads SQIVND (reference sequence). Trimming took 4 bases from V and 1 from J, leaving 8 bases between them. The DNA of the CDR3 is TGTGCCAGTAGTAGTCAGGGATCCTACAATGAGCAGTTCTTC. As protein: CASSSQGSYNEQFF.

This rearrangement joins TRBV11-2 to TRBJ2-5; 10 bases fit TRBD2. V shed 5 bases and J 6 bases; nucleotides not matched to a gene: 12. The length of the CDR3 is 16 residues. Germline CDR1 SGHAT, CDR2 FQNNGV. The CDR3 DNA is TGTGCCAGCAGCCCCCTAGCGGGAGACATCGGGCAGACCCAGTACTTC. It specifies CASSPLAGDIGQTQYF.

There are many counts of this clonotype. Relative to the germline gene, one junction end is altered; a read error may explain this. V usage is TRBV5-1 and J usage is TRBJ2-7, with 14 bases that match TRBD2. Germline V gene lookup returns CDR1 SGHRS and CDR2 YFSETQ. This CDR3 is built from 16 residues. The CDR3 reads CASSKGLAGAVYKQYF. The DNA of the CDR3 is TGCGCCAGCAGCAAGGGACTAGCGGGAGCCGTCTACAAGCAGTACTTC.

V gene TRBV6-6 combines with J gene TRBJ2-7, with 12 bases fitting TRBD1. This CDR3 has 15 residues. Germline CDR1 and CDR2: MNHNY and SVGAGI (reference sequence). With V trimmed by 7 bases and J by 3 bases, 7 bases remained unmatched. The CDR3 sequence: CASIAGTGGFYEQYF. The CDR3 DNA is TGTGCCAGCATTGCCGGGACAGGGGGCTTCTACGAGCAGTACTTC.